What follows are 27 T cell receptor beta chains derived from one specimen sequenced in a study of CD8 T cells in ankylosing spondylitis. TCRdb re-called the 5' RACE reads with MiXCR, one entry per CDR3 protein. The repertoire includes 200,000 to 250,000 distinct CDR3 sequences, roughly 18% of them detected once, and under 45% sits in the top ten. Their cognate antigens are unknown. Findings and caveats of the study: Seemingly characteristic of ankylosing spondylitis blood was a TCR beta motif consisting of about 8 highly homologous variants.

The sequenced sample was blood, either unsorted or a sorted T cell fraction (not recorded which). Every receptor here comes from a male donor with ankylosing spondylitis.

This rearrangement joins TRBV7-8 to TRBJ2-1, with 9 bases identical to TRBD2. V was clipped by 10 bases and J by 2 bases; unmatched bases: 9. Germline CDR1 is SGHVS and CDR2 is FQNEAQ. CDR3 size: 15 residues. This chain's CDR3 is CATRSGGGAYNEQFF. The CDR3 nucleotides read TGTGCCACCCGAAGTGGCGGGGGGGCCTACAATGAGCAGTTCTTC.

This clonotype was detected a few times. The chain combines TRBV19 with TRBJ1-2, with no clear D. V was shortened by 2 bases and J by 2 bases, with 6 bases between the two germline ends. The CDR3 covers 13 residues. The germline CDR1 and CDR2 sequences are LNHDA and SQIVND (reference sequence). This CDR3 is CASSITNNYGYTF. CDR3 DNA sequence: TGTGCCAGTAGTATAACCAACAACTATGGCTACACCTTC.

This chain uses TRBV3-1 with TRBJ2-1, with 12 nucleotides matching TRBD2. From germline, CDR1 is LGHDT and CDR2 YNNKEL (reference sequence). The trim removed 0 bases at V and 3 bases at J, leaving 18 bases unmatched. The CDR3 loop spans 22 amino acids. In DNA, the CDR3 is TGTGCCAGCAGCCAAGATGGAAGGGCTAGCGGGAGGGCCTTCCCTTACTACAATGAGCAGTTCTTC. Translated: CASSQDGRASGRAFPYYNEQFF.

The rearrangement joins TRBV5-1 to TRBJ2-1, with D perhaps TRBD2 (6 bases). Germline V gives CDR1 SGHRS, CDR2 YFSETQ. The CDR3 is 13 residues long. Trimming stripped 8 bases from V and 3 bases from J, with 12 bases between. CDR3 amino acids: CASLGGNYNEQFF. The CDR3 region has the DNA TGCGCCAGTCTTGGGGGGAACTACAATGAGCAGTTCTTC.

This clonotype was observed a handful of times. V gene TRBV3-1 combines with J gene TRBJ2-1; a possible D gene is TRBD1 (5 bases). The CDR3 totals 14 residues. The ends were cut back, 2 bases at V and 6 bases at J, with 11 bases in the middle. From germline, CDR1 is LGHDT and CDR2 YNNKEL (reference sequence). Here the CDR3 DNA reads TGTGCCAGCAGCCAACGCGACAGTCCCAATGAGCAGTTCTTC. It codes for CASSQRDSPNEQFF.

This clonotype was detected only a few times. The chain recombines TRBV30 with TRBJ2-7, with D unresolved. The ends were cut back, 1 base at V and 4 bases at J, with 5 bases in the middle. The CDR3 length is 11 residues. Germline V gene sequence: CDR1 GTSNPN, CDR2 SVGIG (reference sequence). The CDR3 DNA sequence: TGTGCCTGGAGTGGACCTTACGAGCAGTACTTC. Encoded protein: CAWSGPYEQYF.

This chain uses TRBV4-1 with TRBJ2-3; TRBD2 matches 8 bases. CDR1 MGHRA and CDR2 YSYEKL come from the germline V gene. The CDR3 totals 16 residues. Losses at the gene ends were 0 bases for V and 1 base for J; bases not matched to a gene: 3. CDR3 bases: TGCGCCAGCAGCCAAGAAGCGGGGGCTCGCACAGATACGCAGTATTTT. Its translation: CASSQEAGARTDTQYF.

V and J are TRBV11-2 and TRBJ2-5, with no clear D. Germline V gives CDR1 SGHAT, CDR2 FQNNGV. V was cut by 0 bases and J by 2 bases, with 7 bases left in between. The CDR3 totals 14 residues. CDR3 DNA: TGTGCCAGCAGCTTAGATATAGGGCAAGAGACCCAGTACTTC. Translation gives CASSLDIGQETQYF.

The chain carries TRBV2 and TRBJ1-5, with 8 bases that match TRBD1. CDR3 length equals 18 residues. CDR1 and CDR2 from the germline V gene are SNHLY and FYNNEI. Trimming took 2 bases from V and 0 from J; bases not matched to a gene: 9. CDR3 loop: CASSEPGQAAVSNQPQHF. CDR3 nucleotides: TGTGCCAGCAGTGAACCGGGACAGGCAGCCGTTAGCAATCAGCCCCAGCATTTT.

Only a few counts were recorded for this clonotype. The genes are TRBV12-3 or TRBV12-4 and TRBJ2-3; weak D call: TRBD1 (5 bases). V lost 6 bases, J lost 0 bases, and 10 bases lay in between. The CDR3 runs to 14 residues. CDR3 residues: CASSGRASTDTQYF. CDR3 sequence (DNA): TGTGCCAGCAGCGGCAGGGCTAGCACAGATACGCAGTATTTT.

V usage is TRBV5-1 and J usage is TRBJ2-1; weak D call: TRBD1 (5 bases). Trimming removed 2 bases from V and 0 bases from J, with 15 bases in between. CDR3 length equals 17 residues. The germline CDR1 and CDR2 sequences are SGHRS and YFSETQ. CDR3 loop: CASSFGLAQVSYNEQFF. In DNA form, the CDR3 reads TGCGCCAGCAGCTTCGGGTTGGCACAGGTCTCCTACAATGAGCAGTTCTTC.

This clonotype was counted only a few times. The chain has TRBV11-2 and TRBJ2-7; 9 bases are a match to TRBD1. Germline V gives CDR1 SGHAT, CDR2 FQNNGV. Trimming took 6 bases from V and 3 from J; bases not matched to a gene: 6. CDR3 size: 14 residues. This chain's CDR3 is CASRAGQGHYEQYF. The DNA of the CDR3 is TGTGCCAGCAGAGCGGGACAGGGACACTACGAGCAGTACTTC.

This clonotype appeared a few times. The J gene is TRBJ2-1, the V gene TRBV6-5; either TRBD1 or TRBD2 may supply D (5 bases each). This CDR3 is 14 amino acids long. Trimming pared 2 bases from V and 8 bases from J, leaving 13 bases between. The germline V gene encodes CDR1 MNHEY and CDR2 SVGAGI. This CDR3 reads CASSYGAGRDEQFF. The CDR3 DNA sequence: TGTGCCAGCAGTTACGGTGCAGGGCGGGATGAGCAGTTCTTC.

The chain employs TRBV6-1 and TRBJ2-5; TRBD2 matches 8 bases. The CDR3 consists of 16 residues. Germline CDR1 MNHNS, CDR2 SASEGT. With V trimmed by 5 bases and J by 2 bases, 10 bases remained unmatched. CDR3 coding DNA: TGTGCCAGCAGTACCGGGGCGGGAGGTTATCAAGAGACCCAGTACTTC. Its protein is CASSTGAGGYQETQYF.

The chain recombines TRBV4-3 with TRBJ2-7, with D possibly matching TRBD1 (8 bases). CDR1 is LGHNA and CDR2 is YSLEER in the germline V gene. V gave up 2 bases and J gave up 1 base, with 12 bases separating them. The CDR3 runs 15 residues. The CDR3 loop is CASSQYRGGSYEQYF. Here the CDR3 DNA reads TGCGCCAGCAGCCAATACAGGGGGGGATCCTACGAGCAGTACTTC.

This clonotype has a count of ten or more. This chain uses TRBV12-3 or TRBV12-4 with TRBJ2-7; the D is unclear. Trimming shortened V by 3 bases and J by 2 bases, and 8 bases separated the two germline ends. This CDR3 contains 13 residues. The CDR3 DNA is TGTGCCAGCAGTTTGTCAGCGACCTACGAGCAGTACTTC. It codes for CASSLSATYEQYF.

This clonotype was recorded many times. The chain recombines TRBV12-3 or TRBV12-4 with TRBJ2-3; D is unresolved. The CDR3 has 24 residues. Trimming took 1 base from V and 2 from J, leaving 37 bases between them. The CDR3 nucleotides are TGTGCCAGCAGTTTAGGCAGAGAGGTCTTTCCCGTCATCGTTGGACGATACTACACAGATACGCAGTATTTT. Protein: CASSLGREVFPVIVGRYYTDTQYF.

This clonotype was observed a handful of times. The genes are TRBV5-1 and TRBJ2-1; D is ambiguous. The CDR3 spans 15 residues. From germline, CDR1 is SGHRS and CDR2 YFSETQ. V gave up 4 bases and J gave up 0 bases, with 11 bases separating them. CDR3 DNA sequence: TGCGCCAGCAGCGCCACTCCTGGCTCCTACAATGAGCAGTTCTTC. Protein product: CASSATPGSYNEQFF.

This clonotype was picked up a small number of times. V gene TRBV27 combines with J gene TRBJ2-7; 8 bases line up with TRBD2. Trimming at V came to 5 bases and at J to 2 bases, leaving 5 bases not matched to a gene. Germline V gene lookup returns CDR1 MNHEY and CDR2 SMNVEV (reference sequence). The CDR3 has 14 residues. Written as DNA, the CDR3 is TGTGCCAGCAGTCCGGGACTAGAAGCCTACGAGCAGTACTTC. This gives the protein CASSPGLEAYEQYF.

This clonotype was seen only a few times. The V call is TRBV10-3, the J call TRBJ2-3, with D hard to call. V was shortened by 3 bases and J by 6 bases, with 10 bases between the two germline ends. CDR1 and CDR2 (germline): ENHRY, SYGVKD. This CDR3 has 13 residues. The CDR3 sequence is CAISENLEDTQYF. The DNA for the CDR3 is TGTGCCATCAGTGAAAACCTGGAGGATACGCAGTATTTT.

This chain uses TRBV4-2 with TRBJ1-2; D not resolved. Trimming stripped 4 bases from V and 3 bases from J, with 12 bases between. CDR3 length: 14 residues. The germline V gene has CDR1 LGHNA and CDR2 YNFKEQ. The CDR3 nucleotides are TGTGCCAGCAGCCCCATGAGCGCAGACTATGGCTACACCTTC. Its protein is CASSPMSADYGYTF.

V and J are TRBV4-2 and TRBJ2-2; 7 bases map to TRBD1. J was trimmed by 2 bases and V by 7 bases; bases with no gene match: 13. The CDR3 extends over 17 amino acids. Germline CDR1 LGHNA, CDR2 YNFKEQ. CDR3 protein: CASISQQGLHNTGELFF. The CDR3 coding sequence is TGTGCCAGCATCAGCCAACAGGGGCTCCATAACACCGGGGAGCTGTTTTTT.

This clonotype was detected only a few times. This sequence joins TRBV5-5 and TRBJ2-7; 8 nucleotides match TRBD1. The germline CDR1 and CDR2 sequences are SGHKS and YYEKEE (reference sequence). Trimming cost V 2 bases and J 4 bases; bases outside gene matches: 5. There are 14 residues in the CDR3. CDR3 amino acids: CASSFQGAPYEQYF. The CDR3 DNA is TGTGCCAGCAGCTTTCAGGGGGCCCCGTACGAGCAGTACTTC.

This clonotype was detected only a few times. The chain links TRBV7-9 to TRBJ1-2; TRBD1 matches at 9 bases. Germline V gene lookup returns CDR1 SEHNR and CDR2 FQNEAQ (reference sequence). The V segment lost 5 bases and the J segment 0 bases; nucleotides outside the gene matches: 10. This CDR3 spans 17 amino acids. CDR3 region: CASSPPETGGANYGYTF. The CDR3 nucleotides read TGTGCCAGCAGCCCCCCTGAGACAGGGGGGGCTAACTATGGCTACACCTTC.

The CDR3 is CASRQGSSTEAFF. CDR3 coding DNA: TGTGCCAGCAGGCAGGGGAGTAGCACTGAAGCTTTCTTT. This chain uses TRBV6-1 with TRBJ1-1; possible D gene TRBD1, 6 bases. The CDR3 contains 13 residues. Trimming removed 6 bases from V and 4 bases from J, with 12 bases in between. Germline V CDR1 and CDR2: MNHNS, SASEGT.

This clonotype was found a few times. CDR3 loop: CASSLGAGLNYGYTF. In DNA, the CDR3 is TGTGCCAGCAGTTTAGGCGCCGGGCTCAACTATGGCTACACCTTC. The chain couples TRBV27 to TRBJ1-2; no reliable D call. The CDR3 has 15 residues. Per germline, CDR1 MNHEY and CDR2 SMNVEV (reference sequence). The V gene lost 2 bases and the J gene lost 2 bases, with 12 bases spanning the gap.

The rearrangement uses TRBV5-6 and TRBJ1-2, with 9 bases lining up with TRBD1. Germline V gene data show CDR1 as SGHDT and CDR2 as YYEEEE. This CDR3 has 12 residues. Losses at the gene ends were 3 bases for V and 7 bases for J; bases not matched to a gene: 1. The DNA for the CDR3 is TGTGCCAGCAGCTGGGACAGGGCTGGCTACACCTTC. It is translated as CASSWDRAGYTF.